The rows below give T cell receptor beta chains drawn from one sample of a study of T cells after yellow fever vaccination. Each CDR3 protein gets one entry after TCRdb re-called the 5' RACE reads with MiXCR. This table holds 300,000 to 400,000 distinct CDR3 sequences, around 10% found once. Sequencing was performed on CD4+ T cells sorted from PBMCs, taken 45 days after the yellow fever booster vaccination. The receptors derive from a man between 18 and 29 years old who received the YFV17D yellow fever vaccine. The CDR3 runs from the conserved cysteine through the conserved F or W. D genes are given only for firm matches. Some rows have no size entry. The others give once, few or many, or a class for an expanded clone.

v_gene,d_gene,abundance,j_gene,CDR3aa,CDR3nt
TRBV6-5,TRBD1,few,TRBJ1-2,CASSRQGANHGYTF,TGTGCCAGCAGTAGACAGGGGGCAAATCATGGCTACACCTTC
TRBV28,TRBD2,NA,TRBJ2-1,CASSFSVAGGLGRQFF,TGTGCCAGCAGCTTCTCGGTAGCGGGGGGCCTCGGGAGGCAGTTCTTC
TRBV11-2,TRBD2,many,TRBJ2-1,CASSDSGGAHEQFF,TGTGCCAGCAGCGACAGCGGGGGGGCCCATGAGCAGTTCTTC
TRBV18,TRBD2,few,TRBJ2-1,CASSPLIAGGPTNEQFF,TGTGCCAGCTCACCGTTAATAGCGGGGGGGCCGACGAATGAGCAGTTCTTC
TRBV4-2,TRBD1,few,TRBJ1-5,CASSQVAQGGYQPQHF,TGTGCCAGCAGCCAAGTCGCGCAGGGGGGGTATCAGCCCCAGCATTTT
TRBV6-6,TRBD1,many,TRBJ2-3,CASSLGQGIRTDTQYF,TGTGCCAGCAGCCTTGGACAGGGGATTCGCACAGATACGCAGTATTTT
TRBV6-5,NA,NA,TRBJ2-3,CASKRLGDSTDTQYF,TGTGCCAGCAAACGTCTCGGCGACAGCACAGATACGCAGTATTTT
TRBV19,NA,few,TRBJ2-5,CASSMDHQETQYF,TGTGCCAGTAGTATGGACCACCAAGAGACCCAGTACTTC
TRBV18,TRBD2,few,TRBJ2-1,CASSPRVAGADNEQFF,TGTGCCAGCTCACCACGGGTAGCGGGTGCGGACAATGAGCAGTTCTTC
TRBV5-6,NA,NA,TRBJ2-3,CASSWYTDTQYF,TGTGCCAGCAGCTGGTACACAGATACGCAGTATTTT
TRBV12-3/TRBV12-4,TRBD1,NA,TRBJ2-5,CASKRTGTVQETQYF,TGTGCCAGCAAAAGGACAGGGACAGTCCAAGAGACCCAGTACTTC
TRBV28,NA,few,TRBJ1-6,CASSFGGVNSPLHF,TGTGCCAGCAGTTTTGGGGGGGTAAATTCACCCCTCCACTTT
TRBV19,NA,few,TRBJ1-2,CASSIRTSGSYGYTF,TGTGCCAGTAGTATCCGGACCTCCGGGTCCTATGGCTACACCTTC
TRBV28,NA,few,TRBJ2-6,CASIGGSSGANVLTF,TGTGCCAGCATAGGGGGTAGCTCTGGGGCCAACGTCCTGACTTTC
TRBV7-9,NA,few,TRBJ1-6,CASSDHATAGNSPLHF,TGTGCCAGCAGCGACCATGCCACAGCAGGGAATTCACCCCTCCACTTT
TRBV7-8,NA,NA,TRBJ2-3,CASGATSYRGDTQYF,TGTGCCAGCGGCGCGACCAGCTACAGAGGGGATACGCAGTATTTT
TRBV7-2,TRBD1,many,TRBJ1-1,CASSARQGDTEAFF,TGTGCCAGCAGCGCCCGACAGGGAGACACTGAAGCTTTCTTT
TRBV2,NA,NA,TRBJ1-1,CASMEGDAVLEAFF,TGTGCCAGCATGGAGGGGGACGCGGTCCTTGAAGCTTTCTTT
TRBV20-1,NA,many,TRBJ2-2,CSASPGGELFF,TGCAGTGCTAGTCCCGGCGGGGAGCTGTTTTTT
TRBV25-1,NA,NA,TRBJ1-1,CASSELRVAFF,TGTGCCAGCAGTGAGCTTCGGGTAGCTTTCTTT
TRBV5-1,TRBD2,NA,TRBJ2-5,CASSPTSTKETQYF,TGCGCCAGCAGCCCGACTAGCACGAAAGAGACCCAGTACTTC
TRBV7-8,TRBD1,few,TRBJ2-2,CASSLVVGQGAGELFF,TGTGCCAGCAGCTTAGTAGTGGGACAGGGTGCCGGGGAGCTGTTTTTT
TRBV5-1,NA,few,TRBJ2-1,CASSPGFMGNEQFF,TGCGCCAGCAGCCCGGGATTCATGGGGAATGAGCAGTTCTTC
TRBV5-1,TRBD2,few,TRBJ2-5,CASSLGLAEMSETQYF,TGCGCCAGCAGCTTAGGACTAGCGGAGATGTCAGAGACCCAGTACTTC
TRBV5-1,TRBD2,few,TRBJ2-5,CASSPGTSGNRLRETQYF,TGCGCCAGCAGCCCCGGGACTAGCGGGAACCGCCTCCGGGAGACCCAGTACTTC
TRBV15,NA,many,TRBJ2-1,CATSRGQFF,TGTGCCACCAGCCGGGGGCAGTTCTTC
TRBV28,TRBD1,few,TRBJ2-4,CASSLQGDVAKNIQYF,TGTGCCAGCAGTCTCCAGGGGGACGTAGCCAAAAACATTCAGTACTTC
TRBV5-1,NA,many,TRBJ2-5,CASHFAREEETQYF,TGCGCCAGCCATTTTGCCAGAGAAGAAGAGACCCAGTACTTC
TRBV28,NA,few,TRBJ2-3,CASSTTGTTDTQYF,TGTGCCAGCAGTACCACAGGGACCACAGATACGCAGTATTTT
TRBV7-7,NA,many,TRBJ2-3,CASSLGTGLDTQYF,TGTGCTAGCAGCCTAGGTACAGGGCTTGATACGCAGTATTTT
TRBV10-3,NA,NA,TRBJ2-3,CAISDAGATDTQYF,TGTGCCATCAGTGATGCGGGGGCCACAGATACGCAGTATTTT
TRBV23-1,NA,few,TRBJ2-2,CASSPLLDWVLGELFF,TGCGCCAGCAGTCCTCTACTAGATTGGGTTCTCGGGGAGCTGTTTTTT
TRBV5-6,NA,NA,TRBJ1-3,CASSSRGSGNTIYF,TGTGCCAGCAGCTCCCGTGGGTCTGGAAACACCATATATTTT
TRBV7-2,NA,many,TRBJ2-7,CASSLASAGTYEQYF,TGTGCCAGCAGCTTAGCATCTGCAGGGACCTACGAGCAGTACTTC
TRBV7-2,TRBD2,NA,TRBJ2-3,CASSYTSGGTDTQYF,TGTGCCAGCAGCTACACTAGCGGGGGCACAGATACGCAGTATTTT
TRBV9,TRBD1,NA,TRBJ2-3,CASRGAGTGADTQYF,TGTGCCAGCAGGGGGGCCGGGACAGGGGCAGATACGCAGTATTTT
TRBV5-1,NA,many,TRBJ1-5,CASSLGSGTGQPQHF,TGCGCCAGCAGCTTGGGCTCAGGGACGGGGCAGCCCCAGCATTTT
TRBV6-5,NA,few,TRBJ2-5,CASSPRGYVAETQYF,TGTGCCTCCAGTCCGCGGGGATATGTGGCAGAGACCCAGTACTTC
TRBV9,NA,NA,TRBJ2-2,CASSVPPVGVGELFF,TGTGCCAGCAGCGTACCCCCAGTGGGGGTCGGGGAGCTGTTTTTT
TRBV5-5,NA,NA,TRBJ2-7,CASSLEWDEQYF,TGTGCCAGCAGCTTGGAATGGGACGAGCAGTACTTC
TRBV14,NA,NA,TRBJ2-1,CASSPRQLYPHNEQFF,TGTGCCAGCAGCCCAAGGCAGCTTTACCCCCACAATGAGCAGTTCTTC